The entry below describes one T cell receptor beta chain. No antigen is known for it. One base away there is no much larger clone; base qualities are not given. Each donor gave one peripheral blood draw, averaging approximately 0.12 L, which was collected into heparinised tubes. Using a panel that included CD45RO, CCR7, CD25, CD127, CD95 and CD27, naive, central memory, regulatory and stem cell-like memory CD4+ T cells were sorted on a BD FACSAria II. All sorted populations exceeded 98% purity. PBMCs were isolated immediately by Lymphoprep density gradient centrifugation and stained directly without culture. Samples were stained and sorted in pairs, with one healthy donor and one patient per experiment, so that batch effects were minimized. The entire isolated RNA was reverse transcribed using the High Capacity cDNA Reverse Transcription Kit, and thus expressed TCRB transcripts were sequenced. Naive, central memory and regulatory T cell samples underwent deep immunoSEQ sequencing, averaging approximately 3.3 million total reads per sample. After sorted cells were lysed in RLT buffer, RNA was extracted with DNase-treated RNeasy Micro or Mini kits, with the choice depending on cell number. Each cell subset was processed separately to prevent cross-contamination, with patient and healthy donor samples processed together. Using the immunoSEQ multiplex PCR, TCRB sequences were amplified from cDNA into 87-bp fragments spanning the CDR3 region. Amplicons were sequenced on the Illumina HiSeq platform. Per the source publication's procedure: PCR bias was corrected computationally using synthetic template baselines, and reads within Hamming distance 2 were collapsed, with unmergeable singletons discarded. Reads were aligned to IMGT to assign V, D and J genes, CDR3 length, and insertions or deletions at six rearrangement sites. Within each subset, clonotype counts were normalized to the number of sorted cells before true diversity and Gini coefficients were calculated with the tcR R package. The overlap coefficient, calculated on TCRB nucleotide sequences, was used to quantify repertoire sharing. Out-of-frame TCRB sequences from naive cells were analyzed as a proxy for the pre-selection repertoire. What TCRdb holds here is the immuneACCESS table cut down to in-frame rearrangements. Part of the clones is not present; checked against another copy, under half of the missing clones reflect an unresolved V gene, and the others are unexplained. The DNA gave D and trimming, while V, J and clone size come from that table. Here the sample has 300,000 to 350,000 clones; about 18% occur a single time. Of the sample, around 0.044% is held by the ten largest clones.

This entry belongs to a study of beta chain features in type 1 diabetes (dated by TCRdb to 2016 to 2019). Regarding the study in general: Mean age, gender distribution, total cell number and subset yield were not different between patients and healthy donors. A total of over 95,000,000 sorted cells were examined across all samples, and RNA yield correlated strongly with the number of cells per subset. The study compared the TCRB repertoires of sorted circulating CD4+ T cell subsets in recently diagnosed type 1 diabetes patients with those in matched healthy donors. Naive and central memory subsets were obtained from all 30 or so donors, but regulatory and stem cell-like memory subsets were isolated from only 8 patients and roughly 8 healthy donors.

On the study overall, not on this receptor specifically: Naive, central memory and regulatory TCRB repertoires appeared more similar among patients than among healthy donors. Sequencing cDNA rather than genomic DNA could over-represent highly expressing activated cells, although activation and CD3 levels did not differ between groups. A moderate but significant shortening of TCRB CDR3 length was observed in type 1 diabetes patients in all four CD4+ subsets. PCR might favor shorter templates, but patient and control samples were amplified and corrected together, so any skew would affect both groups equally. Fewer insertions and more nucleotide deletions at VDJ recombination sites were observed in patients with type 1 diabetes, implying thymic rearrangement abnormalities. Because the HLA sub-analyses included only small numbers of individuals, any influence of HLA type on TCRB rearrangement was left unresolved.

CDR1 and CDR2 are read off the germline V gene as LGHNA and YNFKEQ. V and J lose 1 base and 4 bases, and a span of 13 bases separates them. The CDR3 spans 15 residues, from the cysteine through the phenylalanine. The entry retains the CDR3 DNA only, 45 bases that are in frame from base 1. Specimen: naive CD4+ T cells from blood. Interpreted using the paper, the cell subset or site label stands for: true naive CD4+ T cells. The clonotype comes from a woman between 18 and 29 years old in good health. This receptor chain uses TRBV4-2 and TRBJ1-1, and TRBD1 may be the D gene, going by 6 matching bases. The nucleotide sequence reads TGTGCCAGCAGCCAAGGGGCAGGGGAGAGCACTGAAGCTTTCTTT. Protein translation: CASSQGAGESTEAFF.